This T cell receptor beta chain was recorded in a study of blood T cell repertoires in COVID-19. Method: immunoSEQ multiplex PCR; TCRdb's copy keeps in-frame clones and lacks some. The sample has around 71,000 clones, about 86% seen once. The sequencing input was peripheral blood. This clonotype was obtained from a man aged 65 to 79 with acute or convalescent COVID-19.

CDR3 DNA: TGTGCCAGTAGTTCTACAGGGACCAGCTATGGCTACACCTTC. As protein: CASSSTGTSYGYTF. The chain carries TRBV19 and TRBJ1-2, with D possibly TRBD1 on 6 matching bases. This CDR3 is built from 14 residues. V lost 5 bases and J lost 4, with 14 bases in between. The V gene's germline CDR1 is LNHDA and CDR2 SQIVND (reference sequence).